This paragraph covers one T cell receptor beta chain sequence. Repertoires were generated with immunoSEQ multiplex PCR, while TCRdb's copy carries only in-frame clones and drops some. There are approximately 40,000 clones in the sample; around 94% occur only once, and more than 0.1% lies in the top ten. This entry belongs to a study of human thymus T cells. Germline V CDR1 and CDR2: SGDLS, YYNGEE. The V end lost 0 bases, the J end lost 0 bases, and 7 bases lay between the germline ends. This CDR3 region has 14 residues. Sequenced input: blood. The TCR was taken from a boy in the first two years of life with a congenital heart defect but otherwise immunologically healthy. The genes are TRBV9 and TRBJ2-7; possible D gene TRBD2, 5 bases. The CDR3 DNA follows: TGTGCCAGCAGCGTAGGGCTAGCCTCCTACGAGCAGTACTTC. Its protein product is CASSVGLASYEQYF. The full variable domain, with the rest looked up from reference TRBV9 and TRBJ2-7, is DSGVTQTPKHLITATGQRVTLRCSPRSGDLSVYWYQQSLDQGLQFLIQYYNGEERAKGNILERFSAQQFPDLHSELNLSSLELGDSALYFCASSVGLASYEQYFGPGTRLTVT.